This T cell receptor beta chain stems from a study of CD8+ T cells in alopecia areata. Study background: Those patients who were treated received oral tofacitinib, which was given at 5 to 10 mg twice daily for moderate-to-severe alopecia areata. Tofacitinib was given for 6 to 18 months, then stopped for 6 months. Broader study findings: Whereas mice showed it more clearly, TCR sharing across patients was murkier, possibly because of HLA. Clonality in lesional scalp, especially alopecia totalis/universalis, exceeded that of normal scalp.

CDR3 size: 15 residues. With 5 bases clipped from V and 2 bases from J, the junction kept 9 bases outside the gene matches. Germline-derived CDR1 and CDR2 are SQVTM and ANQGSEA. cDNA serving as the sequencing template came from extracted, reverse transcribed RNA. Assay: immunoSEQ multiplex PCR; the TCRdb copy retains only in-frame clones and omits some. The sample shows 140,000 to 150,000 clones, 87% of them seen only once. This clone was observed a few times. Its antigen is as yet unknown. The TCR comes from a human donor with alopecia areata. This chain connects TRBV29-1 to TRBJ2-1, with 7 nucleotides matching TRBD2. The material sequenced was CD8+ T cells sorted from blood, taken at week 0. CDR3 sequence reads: CSVHGGDHPYNEQFF. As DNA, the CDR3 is TGCAGCGTTCATGGGGGGGACCACCCCTACAATGAGCAGTTCTTC.